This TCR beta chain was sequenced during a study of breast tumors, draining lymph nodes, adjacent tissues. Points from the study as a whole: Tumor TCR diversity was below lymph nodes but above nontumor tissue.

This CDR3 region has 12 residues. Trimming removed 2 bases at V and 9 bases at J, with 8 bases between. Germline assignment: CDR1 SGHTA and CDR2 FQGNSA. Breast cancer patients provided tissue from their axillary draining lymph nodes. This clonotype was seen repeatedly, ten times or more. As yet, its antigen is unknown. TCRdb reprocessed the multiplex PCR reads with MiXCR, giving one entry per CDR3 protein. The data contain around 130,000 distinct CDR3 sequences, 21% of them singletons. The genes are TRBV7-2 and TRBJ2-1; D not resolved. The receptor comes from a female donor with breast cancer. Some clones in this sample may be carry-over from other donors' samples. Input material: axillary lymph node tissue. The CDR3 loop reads CASSLLTSEQFF. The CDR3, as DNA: TGTGCCAGCAGCTTACTCACGTCTGAGCAGTTCTTC.